A selection of T cell receptor beta chains follows, all from one sample in a study of blood T cell repertoires in COVID-19. TCRdb's table, derived via immunoSEQ multiplex PCR, lists solely in-frame clones and lacks some. The sample has about 100,000 clones; roughly 81% are singletons. The source material was peripheral blood. These receptors were collected from an elderly man with COVID-19, enrolled during active disease. The CDR3 runs from the conserved cysteine through the conserved F or W. Each record gives: D gene, J gene, clone size, V gene, CDR3 DNA, CDR3 protein. D genes are given only for firm matches. A row's size may be missing; if present it is once, few, many or a size class.

d_gene: NA; j_gene: TRBJ1-5; abundance: NA; v_gene: TRBV7-2; CDR3nt: TGTGCCAGCAGCCCGGACAGCCATCAGCCCCAGCATTTT; CDR3aa: CASSPDSHQPQHF
d_gene: NA; j_gene: TRBJ2-5; abundance: few; v_gene: TRBV7-2; CDR3nt: TGTGCCAGCAGCTTTGCCTACGAGCGAGGCCGGGAGACCCAGTACTTC; CDR3aa: CASSFAYERGRETQYF
d_gene: TRBD1; j_gene: TRBJ1-1; abundance: NA; v_gene: TRBV24-1; CDR3nt: TGTGCCACCAGTGATTTTTCCGCGGACAGGAAAAATGAAGCTTTCTTT; CDR3aa: CATSDFSADRKNEAFF
d_gene: NA; j_gene: TRBJ1-6; abundance: many; v_gene: TRBV3-1/TRBV3-2; CDR3nt: TGTGCCAGCAGCCAAGGACAATCCTATAATTCACCCCTCCACTTT; CDR3aa: CASSQGQSYNSPLHF
d_gene: TRBD1; j_gene: TRBJ1-5; abundance: NA; v_gene: TRBV2; CDR3nt: TGTGCCAGCCGCGGGACAGGGGATCAGCCCCAGCATTTT; CDR3aa: CASRGTGDQPQHF
d_gene: TRBD1; j_gene: TRBJ2-7; abundance: NA; v_gene: TRBV2; CDR3nt: TGTGCCAGCAGTTGGCGCAGGGGGCGGAACGAGCAGTACTTC; CDR3aa: CASSWRRGRNEQYF
d_gene: TRBD2; j_gene: TRBJ2-5; abundance: NA; v_gene: TRBV9; CDR3nt: TGTGCCAGCAGCTCGGGCGGACTAGCACGGGGAGAGACCCAGTACTTC; CDR3aa: CASSSGGLARGETQYF
d_gene: NA; j_gene: TRBJ2-3; abundance: NA; v_gene: TRBV2; CDR3nt: TGTGCCAGCAGTGGCGGGGTAGCGACAGATACGCAGTATTTT; CDR3aa: CASSGGVATDTQYF
d_gene: NA; j_gene: TRBJ2-1; abundance: NA; v_gene: TRBV5-1; CDR3nt: TGCGCCAGCAGCTTTTCACAGGGTAGCAATGAGCAGTTCTTC; CDR3aa: CASSFSQGSNEQFF
d_gene: TRBD2; j_gene: TRBJ2-7; abundance: NA; v_gene: TRBV11-2; CDR3nt: TGTGCCAGCAGCTTAGGACTAGCGACTACCTACGAGCAGTACTTC; CDR3aa: CASSLGLATTYEQYF
d_gene: NA; j_gene: TRBJ2-1; abundance: NA; v_gene: TRBV2; CDR3nt: TGTGCCAGCGCCTACTCGGGAGTTGAGCAGTTCTTC; CDR3aa: CASAYSGVEQFF
d_gene: TRBD2; j_gene: TRBJ2-2; abundance: NA; v_gene: TRBV7-9; CDR3nt: TGTGCCAGCAGCCCCCGACTAGCGGGGAACACCGGGGAGCTGTTTTTT; CDR3aa: CASSPRLAGNTGELFF
d_gene: NA; j_gene: TRBJ2-7; abundance: NA; v_gene: TRBV19; CDR3nt: TGTGCCAGTAGCCCTACCCATACCTTCAGGGGAAGGGCCAACGAGCAGTACTTC; CDR3aa: CASSPTHTFRGRANEQYF
d_gene: NA; j_gene: TRBJ2-5; abundance: NA; v_gene: TRBV12-3/TRBV12-4; CDR3nt: TGTGCCAGCAGTTTTGGACTAGAGACCCAGTACTTC; CDR3aa: CASSFGLETQYF
d_gene: NA; j_gene: TRBJ2-4; abundance: NA; v_gene: TRBV28; CDR3nt: TGTGCCAGCAGTTTGTGGGAGGTAGGGAACGACATTCAGTACTTC; CDR3aa: CASSLWEVGNDIQYF
d_gene: NA; j_gene: TRBJ2-7; abundance: NA; v_gene: TRBV7-2; CDR3nt: TGTGCCAGCAGCCTCCCAGGACGCAGGGTTCAACCCCCCTACGAGCAGTACTTC; CDR3aa: CASSLPGRRVQPPYEQYF
d_gene: TRBD2; j_gene: TRBJ2-1; abundance: NA; v_gene: TRBV7-8; CDR3nt: TGTGCCAGCAGCTTGACGGGACTAGGTTCCTACAATGAGCAGTTCTTC; CDR3aa: CASSLTGLGSYNEQFF
d_gene: NA; j_gene: TRBJ2-7; abundance: NA; v_gene: TRBV7-8; CDR3nt: TGTGCCAGCAGCTTAGCGCAGGGATACGAGCAGTACTTC; CDR3aa: CASSLAQGYEQYF
d_gene: NA; j_gene: TRBJ2-7; abundance: NA; v_gene: TRBV27; CDR3nt: TGTGCCAGCAGTGAAGGGGCCGTCTACGAGCAGTACTTC; CDR3aa: CASSEGAVYEQYF
d_gene: NA; j_gene: TRBJ2-7; abundance: NA; v_gene: TRBV20-1; CDR3nt: TGCAGTGTCTCCTCCTACGAGCAGTACTTC; CDR3aa: CSVSSYEQYF
d_gene: TRBD2; j_gene: TRBJ2-2; abundance: few; v_gene: TRBV7-2; CDR3nt: TGTGCCAGCAGCTTATGGGCGCGGGGGGCCAGCGGGGAGCTGTTTTTT; CDR3aa: CASSLWARGASGELFF
d_gene: NA; j_gene: TRBJ1-1; abundance: NA; v_gene: TRBV29-1; CDR3nt: TGCAGCGTTGCTACGTCAGGGGACACTGAAGCTTTCTTT; CDR3aa: CSVATSGDTEAFF
d_gene: TRBD1; j_gene: TRBJ1-2; abundance: once; v_gene: TRBV10-3; CDR3nt: TGTGCCATCAGTGACATCGAGACAGGGCTCGATGGCTACACCTTC; CDR3aa: CAISDIETGLDGYTF
d_gene: TRBD1; j_gene: TRBJ2-3; abundance: NA; v_gene: TRBV30; CDR3nt: TGTGCCCTGATCCCGGGACAGGGGGGAAAATTTCGCACAGATACGCAGTATTTT; CDR3aa: CALIPGQGGKFRTDTQYF
d_gene: TRBD1; j_gene: TRBJ1-5; abundance: once; v_gene: TRBV10-3; CDR3nt: TGTGCCATCAGTAAGGACAGGGACTACAATCAGCCCCAGCATTTT; CDR3aa: CAISKDRDYNQPQHF
d_gene: NA; j_gene: TRBJ1-5; abundance: once; v_gene: TRBV28; CDR3nt: TGTGCCAGCAGGGCGGGCAATCAGCCCCAGCATTTT; CDR3aa: CASRAGNQPQHF
d_gene: TRBD1; j_gene: TRBJ2-7; abundance: NA; v_gene: TRBV5-1; CDR3nt: TGCGCCAGCAGCTTCCGACAGGGCTACGAGCAGTACTTC; CDR3aa: CASSFRQGYEQYF
d_gene: TRBD1; j_gene: TRBJ2-7; abundance: NA; v_gene: TRBV19; CDR3nt: TGTGCCAGTAGTATCGGGGGTCCTTCCGGGACAGGGAACTACGAGCAGTACTTC; CDR3aa: CASSIGGPSGTGNYEQYF
d_gene: NA; j_gene: TRBJ1-2; abundance: once; v_gene: TRBV5-1; CDR3nt: TGCGCCAGCAGATCTGGGGGACTATACTATGGCTACACCTTC; CDR3aa: CASRSGGLYYGYTF
d_gene: NA; j_gene: TRBJ2-3; abundance: NA; v_gene: TRBV28; CDR3nt: TGTGCCAGCAGTCCGGCAGGGCCCGATACGCAGTATTTT; CDR3aa: CASSPAGPDTQYF
d_gene: NA; j_gene: TRBJ1-2; abundance: NA; v_gene: TRBV3-1/TRBV3-2; CDR3nt: TGTGCCAGCAGCCAAGATGTCCAGGCCGGTGGCTACACCTTC; CDR3aa: CASSQDVQAGGYTF
d_gene: TRBD1; j_gene: TRBJ2-5; abundance: NA; v_gene: TRBV12-5; CDR3nt: TGTGCTAGTGGGAAGGGACAGTTCGGAGAGACCCAGTACTTC; CDR3aa: CASGKGQFGETQYF
d_gene: NA; j_gene: TRBJ1-2; abundance: NA; v_gene: TRBV5-4; CDR3nt: TGTGCCAGCACCCGAGGAACGGGGGACTTCTATGGCTACACCTTC; CDR3aa: CASTRGTGDFYGYTF
d_gene: NA; j_gene: TRBJ1-4; abundance: NA; v_gene: TRBV6-5; CDR3nt: TGTGCCAGCAGCAGACAGGCAACTAATGAAAAACTGTTTTTT; CDR3aa: CASSRQATNEKLFF
d_gene: NA; j_gene: TRBJ2-7; abundance: NA; v_gene: TRBV10-1; CDR3nt: TGCGCCAGCAGTGACCTAGGGGTCCGCGACGAGCAGTACTTC; CDR3aa: CASSDLGVRDEQYF
d_gene: TRBD1; j_gene: TRBJ1-1; abundance: once; v_gene: TRBV6-4; CDR3nt: TGTGCCAGCAGTCCGACAGGGTGGGACACTGAAGCTTTCTTT; CDR3aa: CASSPTGWDTEAFF
d_gene: TRBD1; j_gene: TRBJ2-2; abundance: NA; v_gene: TRBV5-4; CDR3nt: TGTGCCAGCAGCTTGGGAGGGGGACAGGGGGCGACCGGGGAGCTGTTTTTT; CDR3aa: CASSLGGGQGATGELFF
d_gene: NA; j_gene: TRBJ1-2; abundance: NA; v_gene: TRBV6-1; CDR3nt: TGTGCCAGCAGTGAAAACAGAGCAAACTATGGCTACACCTTC; CDR3aa: CASSENRANYGYTF
d_gene: NA; j_gene: TRBJ1-2; abundance: NA; v_gene: TRBV29-1; CDR3nt: TGCAGCGTTGATTCCTCCCCGGGCACCTTC; CDR3aa: CSVDSSPGTF
d_gene: TRBD1; j_gene: TRBJ1-1; abundance: NA; v_gene: TRBV7-3; CDR3nt: TGTGCCAGCAGCGATGGACAGGGGGGGACTGAAGCTTTCTTT; CDR3aa: CASSDGQGGTEAFF
d_gene: NA; j_gene: TRBJ2-1; abundance: NA; v_gene: TRBV7-8; CDR3nt: TGTGCCAGCAGCTTAAATTCGGAGCGGTCCTACAATGAGCAGTTCTTC; CDR3aa: CASSLNSERSYNEQFF
d_gene: TRBD1; j_gene: TRBJ2-1; abundance: few; v_gene: TRBV24-1; CDR3nt: TGTGCCACCAGTGACCGACAGGGCTCTAATGAGCAGTTCTTC; CDR3aa: CATSDRQGSNEQFF
d_gene: NA; j_gene: TRBJ2-7; abundance: NA; v_gene: TRBV6-5; CDR3nt: TGTGCCAGCAGTAGGTCGAGGTTCTCCTACGAGCAGTACTTC; CDR3aa: CASSRSRFSYEQYF
d_gene: NA; j_gene: TRBJ1-1; abundance: NA; v_gene: TRBV11-1; CDR3nt: TGTGCCAGCAGCTTTGGGGGGATGAACACTGAAGCTTTCTTT; CDR3aa: CASSFGGMNTEAFF
d_gene: TRBD1; j_gene: TRBJ1-2; abundance: NA; v_gene: TRBV12-5; CDR3nt: TGTGCTAGTGGTGGGCAGGGGGACTCCTATGGCTACACCTTC; CDR3aa: CASGGQGDSYGYTF
d_gene: NA; j_gene: TRBJ2-3; abundance: NA; v_gene: TRBV10-2; CDR3nt: TGCGCCAGCAGTGGCCCTGGGAGCGCGCAGTATTTT; CDR3aa: CASSGPGSAQYF
d_gene: TRBD1; j_gene: TRBJ1-1; abundance: NA; v_gene: TRBV2; CDR3nt: TGTGCCAGCAGTGCGGACAGGGTGACTGAAGCTTTCTTT; CDR3aa: CASSADRVTEAFF
d_gene: TRBD1; j_gene: TRBJ2-7; abundance: NA; v_gene: TRBV5-1; CDR3nt: TGCGCCAGCAGCACAGGGACAGAATCCGGCTACGAGCAGTACTTC; CDR3aa: CASSTGTESGYEQYF
d_gene: NA; j_gene: TRBJ2-2; abundance: NA; v_gene: TRBV5-6; CDR3nt: TGTGCCAGCAGCCCACAGGGTGAATCATTGCCCGGGGAGCTGTTTTTT; CDR3aa: CASSPQGESLPGELFF
d_gene: TRBD2; j_gene: TRBJ2-7; abundance: few; v_gene: TRBV28; CDR3nt: TGTGCCAGTCGGGCCCTAGGACTAGCGTACGAGCAGTACTTC; CDR3aa: CASRALGLAYEQYF
d_gene: TRBD2; j_gene: TRBJ2-7; abundance: NA; v_gene: TRBV5-8; CDR3nt: TGTGCCAGCAGCTTGAAGGGGAGGGCCTCCTACGAGCAGTACTTC; CDR3aa: CASSLKGRASYEQYF
d_gene: TRBD1; j_gene: TRBJ2-2; abundance: NA; v_gene: TRBV19; CDR3nt: TGTGCCAGTAGTACGGGACAGGGCCGGGGTGACACCGGGGAGCTGTTTTTT; CDR3aa: CASSTGQGRGDTGELFF
d_gene: NA; j_gene: TRBJ2-3; abundance: NA; v_gene: TRBV24-1; CDR3nt: TGTGCCACCAGTGATCATCTAGCGACAGATACGCAGTATTTT; CDR3aa: CATSDHLATDTQYF
d_gene: NA; j_gene: TRBJ1-2; abundance: NA; v_gene: TRBV19; CDR3nt: TGTGCCAGTAGTTGGGGCAGGGATTATGGCTACACCTTC; CDR3aa: CASSWGRDYGYTF
d_gene: NA; j_gene: TRBJ1-1; abundance: NA; v_gene: TRBV5-1; CDR3nt: TGCGCCAGCAGTCTTAGGGGCCGTAAAACTGAAGCTTTCTTT; CDR3aa: CASSLRGRKTEAFF
d_gene: NA; j_gene: TRBJ2-6; abundance: NA; v_gene: TRBV27; CDR3nt: TGTGCCAGCAGTTTAGGCCTAGCTAGCTCTGGGGCCAACGTCCTGACTTTC; CDR3aa: CASSLGLASSGANVLTF
d_gene: NA; j_gene: TRBJ1-6; abundance: NA; v_gene: TRBV5-1; CDR3nt: TGCGCCAGCAGGGTGGAGAATAATTCACCCCTCCACTTT; CDR3aa: CASRVENNSPLHF
d_gene: NA; j_gene: TRBJ1-4; abundance: NA; v_gene: TRBV28; CDR3nt: TGTGCCAGCAGCCGACAAGCAACTAATGAAAAACTGTTTTTT; CDR3aa: CASSRQATNEKLFF
d_gene: TRBD2; j_gene: TRBJ2-7; abundance: NA; v_gene: TRBV14; CDR3nt: TGTGCCAGCAGCCTCACCCGGGGGGCCTACGAGCAGTACTTC; CDR3aa: CASSLTRGAYEQYF
d_gene: NA; j_gene: TRBJ1-1; abundance: NA; v_gene: TRBV5-3; CDR3nt: TGTGCCAGAAGCTTACGGGGGGCGAACACTGAAGCTTTCTTT; CDR3aa: CARSLRGANTEAFF